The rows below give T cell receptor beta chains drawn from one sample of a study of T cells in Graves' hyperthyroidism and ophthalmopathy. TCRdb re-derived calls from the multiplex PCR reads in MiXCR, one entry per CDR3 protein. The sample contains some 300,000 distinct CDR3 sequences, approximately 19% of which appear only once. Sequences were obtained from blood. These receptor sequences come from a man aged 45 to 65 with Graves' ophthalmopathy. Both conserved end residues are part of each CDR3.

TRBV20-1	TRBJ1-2	CSATLTVIGNYGYTF
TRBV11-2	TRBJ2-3	CASSSSITDTQYF
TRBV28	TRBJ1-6	CASRKNASPLHF
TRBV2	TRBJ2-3	CASIPAGPSTDTQYF
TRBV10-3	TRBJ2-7	CAIRDTDSSYEQYF
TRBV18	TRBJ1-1	CASSQILSGTEAFF
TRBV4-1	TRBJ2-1	CASSQRLAGGRSSYNEQFF
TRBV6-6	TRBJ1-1	CASSYSRTGANTEAFF
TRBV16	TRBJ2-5	CASSQSWLSQETQYF
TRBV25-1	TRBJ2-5	CASSEWAGVRETQYF
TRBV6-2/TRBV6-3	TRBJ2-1	CASSYSGGGGDEQLF
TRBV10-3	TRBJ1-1	CAIKALGQGETEAFF
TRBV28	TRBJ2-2	CASSSPTGNGELFF
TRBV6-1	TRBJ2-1	CASSDYSNNEQFF
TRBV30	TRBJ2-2	CAWSVGRDTGELFF
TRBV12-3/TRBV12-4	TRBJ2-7	CASSPRLGERYF
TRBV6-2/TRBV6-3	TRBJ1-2	CASSYLDRDYGYTF
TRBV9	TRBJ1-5	CASSATGDSNQPQHF
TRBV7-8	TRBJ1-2	CASSLAFSNYGYTF
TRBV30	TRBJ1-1	CAWSRPGARTEAFF
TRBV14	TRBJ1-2	CASSQLSQGGDYGYTF
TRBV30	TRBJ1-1	CAWSAGFSDTEAFF
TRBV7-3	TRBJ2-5	CASSPGGKETQYF
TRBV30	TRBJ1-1	CAWVSRDRGMNTEAFF
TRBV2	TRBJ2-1	CASSEGLAGVGEQFF
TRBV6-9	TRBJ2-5	CASSYPLWTQYF
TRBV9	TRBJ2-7	CASGPGQGADEQYF
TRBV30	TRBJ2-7	CAWSVRTGSDEQYF
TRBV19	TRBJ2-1	CASSIAPTEYDEQFF
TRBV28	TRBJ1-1	CASSLSQANTEAFF
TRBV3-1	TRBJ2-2	CASSQGVGGVGTGELFF
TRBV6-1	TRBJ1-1	CASSSWVYTEAFF
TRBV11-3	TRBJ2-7	CASSHRPQGPEQYF
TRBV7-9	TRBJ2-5	CASSSNQGARETQYF
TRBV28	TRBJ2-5	CASSLGTDQETQYF
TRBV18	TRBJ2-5	CASSPQGKETQYF
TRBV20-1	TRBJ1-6	CSARDLAGPNYNSPLHF
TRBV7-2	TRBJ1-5	CASSLDRGGNQPQHF
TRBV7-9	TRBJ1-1	CASSPHEGNTEAFF
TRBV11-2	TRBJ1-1	CASSFPTSMPGAGAFF
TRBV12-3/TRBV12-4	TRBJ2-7	CASSLASGRTEQYF
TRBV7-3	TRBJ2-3	CASSTGTSGVTQYF
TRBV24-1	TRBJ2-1	CATSDRRLAEDYNEQFF
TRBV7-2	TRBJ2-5	CASSFIRGEQETQYF
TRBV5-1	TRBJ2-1	CASSLRLAETYNEQFF
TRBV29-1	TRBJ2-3	CSVEVQLAGGSTDTQYF